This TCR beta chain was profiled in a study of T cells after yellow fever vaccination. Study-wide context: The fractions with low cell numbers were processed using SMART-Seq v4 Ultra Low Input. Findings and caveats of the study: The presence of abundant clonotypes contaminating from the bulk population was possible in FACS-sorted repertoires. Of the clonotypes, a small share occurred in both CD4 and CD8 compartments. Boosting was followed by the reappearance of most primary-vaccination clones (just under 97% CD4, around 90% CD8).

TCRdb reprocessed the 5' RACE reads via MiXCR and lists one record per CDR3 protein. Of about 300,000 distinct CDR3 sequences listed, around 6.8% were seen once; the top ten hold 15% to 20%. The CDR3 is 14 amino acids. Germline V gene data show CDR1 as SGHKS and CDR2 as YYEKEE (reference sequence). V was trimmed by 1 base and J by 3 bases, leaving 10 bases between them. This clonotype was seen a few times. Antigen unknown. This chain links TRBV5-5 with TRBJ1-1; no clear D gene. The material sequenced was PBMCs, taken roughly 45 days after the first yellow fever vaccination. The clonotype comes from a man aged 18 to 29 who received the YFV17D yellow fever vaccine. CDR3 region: CASSLLPRDTEAFF. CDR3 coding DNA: TGTGCCAGCAGCTTGCTACCGAGGGACACTGAAGCTTTCTTT.